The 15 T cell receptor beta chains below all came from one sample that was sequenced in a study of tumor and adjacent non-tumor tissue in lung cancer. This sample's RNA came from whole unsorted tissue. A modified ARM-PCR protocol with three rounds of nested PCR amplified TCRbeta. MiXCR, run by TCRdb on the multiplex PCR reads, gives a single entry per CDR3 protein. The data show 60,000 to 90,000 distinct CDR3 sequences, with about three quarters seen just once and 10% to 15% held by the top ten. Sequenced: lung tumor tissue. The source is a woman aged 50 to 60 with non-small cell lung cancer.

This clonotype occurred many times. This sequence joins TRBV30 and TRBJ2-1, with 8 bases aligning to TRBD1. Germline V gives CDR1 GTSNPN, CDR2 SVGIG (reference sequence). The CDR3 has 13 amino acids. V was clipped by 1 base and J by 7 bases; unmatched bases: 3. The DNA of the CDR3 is TGTGCCTGGAGTGGGACAGGGCTAAATGAGCAGTTCTTC. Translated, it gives CAWSGTGLNEQFF.

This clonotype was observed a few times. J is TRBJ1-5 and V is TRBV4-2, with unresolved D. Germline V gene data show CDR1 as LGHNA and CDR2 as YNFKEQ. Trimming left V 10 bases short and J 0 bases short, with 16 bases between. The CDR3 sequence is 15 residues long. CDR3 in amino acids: CANSQDITSNQPQHF. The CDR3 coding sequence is TGTGCCAATAGCCAAGACATCACTAGCAATCAGCCCCAGCATTTT.

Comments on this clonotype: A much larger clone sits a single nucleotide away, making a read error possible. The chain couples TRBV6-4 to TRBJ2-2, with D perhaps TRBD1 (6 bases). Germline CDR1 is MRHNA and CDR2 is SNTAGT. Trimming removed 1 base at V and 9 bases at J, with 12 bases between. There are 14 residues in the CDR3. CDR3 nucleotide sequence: TGTGCCAGCAGTGACTTGAGGGGGACGTGGGAGCTGTTTTTT. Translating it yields CASSDLRGTWELFF.

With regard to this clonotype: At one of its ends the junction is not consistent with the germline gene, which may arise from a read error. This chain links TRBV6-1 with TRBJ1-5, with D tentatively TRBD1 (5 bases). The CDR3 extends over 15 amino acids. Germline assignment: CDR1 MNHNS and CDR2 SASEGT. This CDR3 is CTSSEERMGVQPQHF. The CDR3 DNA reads TGTACCAGCAGTGAAGAAAGGATGGGGGTGCAGCCCCAGCATTTT.

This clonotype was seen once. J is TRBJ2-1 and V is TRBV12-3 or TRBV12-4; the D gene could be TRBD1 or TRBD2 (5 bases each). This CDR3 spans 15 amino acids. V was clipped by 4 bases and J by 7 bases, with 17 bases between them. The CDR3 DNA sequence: TGTGCCAGCAGTTCACCGGGACGGGGATTTAATGAGCAGTTCTTC. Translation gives CASSSPGRGFNEQFF.

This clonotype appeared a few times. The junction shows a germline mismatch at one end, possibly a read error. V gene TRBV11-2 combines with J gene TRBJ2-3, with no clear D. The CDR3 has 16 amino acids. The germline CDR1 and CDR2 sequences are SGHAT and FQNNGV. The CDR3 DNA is TGTGTCAGTAGCCCGGTGGGTTACCCGCTTCCAGATACACAGTATTTT. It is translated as CVSSPVGYPLPDTQYF.

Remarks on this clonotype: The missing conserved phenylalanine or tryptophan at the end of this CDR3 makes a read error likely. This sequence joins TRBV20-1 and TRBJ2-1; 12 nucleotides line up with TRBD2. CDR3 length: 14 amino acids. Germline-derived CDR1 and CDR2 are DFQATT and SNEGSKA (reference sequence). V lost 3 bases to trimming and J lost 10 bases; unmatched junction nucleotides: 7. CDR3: CSARATSGSFEQFL. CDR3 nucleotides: TGCAGTGCTAGGGCGACTAGCGGGAGTTTCGAGCAGTTCCTC.

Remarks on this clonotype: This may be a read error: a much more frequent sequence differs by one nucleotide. DNA of the CDR3: TGTGCCAGCCGCTTGACCAGCTACTATGGCTACACCTTC. Translation: CASRLTSYYGYTF. J is TRBJ1-2 and V is TRBV28; unclear D gene. The CDR3 is 13 amino acids. Germline V gene sequence: CDR1 MDHEN, CDR2 SYDVKM. The germline V and J ends were trimmed by 8 bases and 3 bases, with 13 bases remaining between them.

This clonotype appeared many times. In DNA, the CDR3 is TGTGCCAGCAGTATGAGGACAGCCTTGAATACGCAGTATTTT. Amino acids: CASSMRTALNTQYF. V and J are TRBV28 and TRBJ2-3; D is perhaps TRBD1 (6 bases). The CDR3 consists of 14 residues. Trimming cost V 5 bases and J 7 bases, with 16 bases left between them. CDR1 is MDHEN, CDR2 SYDVKM, per germline. The variable domain in full, completed from reference TRBV28 and TRBJ2-3, reads DVKVTQSSRYLVKRTGEKVFLECVQDMDHENMFWYRQDPGLGLRLIYFSYDVKMKEKGDIPEGYSVSREKKERFSLILESASTNQTSMYLCASSMRTALNTQYFGPGTRLTVL.

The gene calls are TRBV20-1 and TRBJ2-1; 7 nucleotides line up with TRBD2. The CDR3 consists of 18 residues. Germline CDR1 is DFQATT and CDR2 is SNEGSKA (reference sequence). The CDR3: CNAPIPLAALSAYNEQFF. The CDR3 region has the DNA TGCAATGCCCCGATCCCCCTAGCGGCTCTCTCGGCCTACAATGAGCAGTTCTTC.

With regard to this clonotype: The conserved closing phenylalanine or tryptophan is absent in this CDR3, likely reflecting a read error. The CDR3 DNA reads as TGTGCCAGCAGCCTAGCGGGGGACACCGGGGAGCTGTTTAAT. Protein: CASSLAGDTGELFN. The gene calls are TRBV11-3 and TRBJ2-2; 10 nucleotides align to TRBD2. The CDR3 sequence is 14 residues long. From germline, CDR1 is SGHNT and CDR2 YENEEA. V lost 5 bases and J lost 3; bases outside the gene matches: 0.

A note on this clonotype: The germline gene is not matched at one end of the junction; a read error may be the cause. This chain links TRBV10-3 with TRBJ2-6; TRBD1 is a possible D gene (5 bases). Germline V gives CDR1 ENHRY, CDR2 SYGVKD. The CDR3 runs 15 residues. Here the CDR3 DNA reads TGTACCATCAGTGAGTCGGAGTCTGGGGCCAAGGTCCTGACTTTC. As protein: CTISESESGAKVLTF.

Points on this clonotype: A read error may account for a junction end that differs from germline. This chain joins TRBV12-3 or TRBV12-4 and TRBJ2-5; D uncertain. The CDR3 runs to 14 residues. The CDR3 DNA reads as TGTGCCAGCAGTTTGCGGCGGCAGCAGGAGATCCAGTACTTC. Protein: CASSLRRQQEIQYF.

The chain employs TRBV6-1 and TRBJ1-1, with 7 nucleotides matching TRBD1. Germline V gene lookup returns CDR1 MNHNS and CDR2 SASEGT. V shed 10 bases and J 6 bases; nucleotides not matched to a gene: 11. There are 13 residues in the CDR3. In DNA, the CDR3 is TGTGCCAACAGGGAGGGGGCACCCTCTGAAGCTTTCTTT. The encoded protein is CANREGAPSEAFF.

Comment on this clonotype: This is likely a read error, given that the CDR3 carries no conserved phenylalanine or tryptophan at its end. CDR3 sequence reads: CNVEELAGGNEQFL. DNA of the CDR3: TGCAACGTTGAGGAATTAGCAGGAGGGAATGAGCAGTTCCTC. The gene calls are TRBV29-1 and TRBJ2-1, with D perhaps TRBD2 (6 bases). The V gene's germline CDR1 is SQVTM and CDR2 ANQGSEA. The CDR3 covers 14 residues.